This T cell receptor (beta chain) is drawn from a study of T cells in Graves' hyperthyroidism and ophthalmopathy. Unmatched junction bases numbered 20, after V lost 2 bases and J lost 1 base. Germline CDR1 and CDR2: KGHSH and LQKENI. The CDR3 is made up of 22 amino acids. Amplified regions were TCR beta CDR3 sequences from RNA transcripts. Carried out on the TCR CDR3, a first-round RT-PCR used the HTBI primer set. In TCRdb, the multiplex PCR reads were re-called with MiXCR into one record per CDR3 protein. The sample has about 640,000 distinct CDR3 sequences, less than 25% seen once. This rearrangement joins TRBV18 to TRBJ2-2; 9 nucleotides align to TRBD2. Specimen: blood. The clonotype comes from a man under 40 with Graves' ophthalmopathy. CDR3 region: CASSPTSGLFRSIEENTGELFF. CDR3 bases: TGTGCCAGCTCACCAACTAGCGGGCTCTTCCGGAGCATAGAAGAGAACACCGGGGAGCTGTTTTTT.